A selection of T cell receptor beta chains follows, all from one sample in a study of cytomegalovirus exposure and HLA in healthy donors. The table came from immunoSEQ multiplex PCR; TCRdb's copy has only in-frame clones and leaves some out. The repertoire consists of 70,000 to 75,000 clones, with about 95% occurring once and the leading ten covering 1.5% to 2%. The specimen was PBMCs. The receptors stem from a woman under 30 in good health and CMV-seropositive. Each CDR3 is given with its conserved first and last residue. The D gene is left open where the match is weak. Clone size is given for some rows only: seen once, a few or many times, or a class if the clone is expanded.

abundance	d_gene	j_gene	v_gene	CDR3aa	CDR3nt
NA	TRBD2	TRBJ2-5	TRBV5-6	CASSSAGGSGGTQYF	TGTGCCAGCAGCTCCGCGGGGGGCTCGGGGGGGACCCAGTACTTC
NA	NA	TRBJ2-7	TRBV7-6	CASSVTSVEQYF	TGTGCCAGCAGTGTTACTAGTGTCGAGCAGTACTTC
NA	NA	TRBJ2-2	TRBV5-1	CASSWAADGELFF	TGCGCCAGCAGCTGGGCCGCCGACGGAGAGCTGTTTTTT
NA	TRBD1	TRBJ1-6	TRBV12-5	CASGLAYRGNSPLHF	TGTGCTAGTGGTTTGGCCTACAGGGGGAATTCACCCCTCCACTTT
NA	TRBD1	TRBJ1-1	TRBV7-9	CASSDRDWETEAFF	TGTGCCAGCAGCGACAGGGATTGGGAAACTGAAGCTTTCTTT
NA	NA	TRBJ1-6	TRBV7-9	CASSLDWSPLHF	TGTGCCAGCAGCTTAGACTGGTCACCCCTCCACTTT
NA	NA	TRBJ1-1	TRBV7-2	CASSQTVNTEAFF	TGTGCCAGCAGCCAAACTGTGAACACTGAAGCTTTCTTT
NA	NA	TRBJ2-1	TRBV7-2	CASSPNLGVHEQFF	TGTGCCAGCAGCCCCAACCTAGGAGTCCATGAGCAGTTCTTC
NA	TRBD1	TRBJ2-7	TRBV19	CASSGTGGLTEQYF	TGTGCCAGTAGTGGGACAGGGGGGTTGACGGAGCAGTACTTC
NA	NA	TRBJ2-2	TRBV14	CASSQATLAGELFF	TGTGCCAGCAGCCAAGCCACTCTAGCGGGGGAGCTGTTTTTT
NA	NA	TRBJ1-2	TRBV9	CASSAATGNYGYTF	TGTGCCAGCAGCGCCGCAACAGGGAACTATGGCTACACCTTC
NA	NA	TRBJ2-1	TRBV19	CASSIEGSGSVYNEQFF	TGTGCCAGTAGTATAGAGGGGAGCGGGTCGGTGTACAATGAGCAGTTCTTC
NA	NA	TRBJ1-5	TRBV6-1	CASRSGGPSNQPQHF	TGTGCCAGCAGATCAGGAGGACCTAGCAATCAGCCCCAGCATTTT
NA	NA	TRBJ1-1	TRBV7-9	CASSQDIKAAFF	TGTGCCAGCAGCCAAGACATAAAGGCGGCTTTCTTT
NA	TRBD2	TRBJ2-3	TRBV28	CASSSLHPGGDYTDTQYF	TGTGCCAGCAGTTCACTACACCCCGGGGGGGACTACACAGATACGCAGTATTTT
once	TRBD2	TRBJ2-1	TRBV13	CASSSLLLSGGPGNEQFF	TGTGCCAGCAGCTCACTCCTCCTTAGCGGGGGTCCGGGGAATGAGCAGTTCTTC
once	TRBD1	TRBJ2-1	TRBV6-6	CASSYGRGSTYNEQFF	TGTGCCAGCAGTTACGGCAGGGGGAGTACCTACAATGAGCAGTTCTTC
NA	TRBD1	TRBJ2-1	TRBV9	CASSVEVGQGDEQFF	TGTGCCAGCAGCGTAGAGGTCGGACAGGGAGATGAGCAGTTCTTC
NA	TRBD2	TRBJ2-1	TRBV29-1	CSVVIAGFSYNEQFF	TGCAGCGTTGTTATAGCGGGATTCTCCTACAATGAGCAGTTCTTC
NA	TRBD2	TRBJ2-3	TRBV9	CASSPEGLAHSDTQYF	TGTGCCAGCAGCCCGGAGGGACTAGCTCATTCAGATACGCAGTATTTT
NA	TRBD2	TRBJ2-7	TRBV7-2	CASSGALANYEQYF	TGTGCCAGCAGCGGAGCACTAGCGAACTACGAGCAGTACTTC
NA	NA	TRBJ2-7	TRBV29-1	CSVASGGEQYF	TGCAGCGTTGCATCCGGGGGCGAGCAGTACTTC
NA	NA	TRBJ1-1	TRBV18	CASSPISSTEAFF	TGTGCCAGCTCACCTATCTCCAGCACTGAAGCTTTCTTT
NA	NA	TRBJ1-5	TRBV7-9	CASSLAGGGSSNQPQHF	TGTGCCAGCAGCTTAGCGGGAGGGGGTTCGAGCAATCAGCCCCAGCATTTT
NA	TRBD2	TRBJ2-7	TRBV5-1	CASPERGIAGGNDEQYF	TGCGCCAGCCCGGAGAGGGGAATAGCGGGAGGTAACGACGAGCAGTACTTC
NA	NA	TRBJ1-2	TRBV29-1	CSVDKGIGYGYTF	TGCAGCGTTGATAAAGGTATCGGGTATGGCTACACCTTC
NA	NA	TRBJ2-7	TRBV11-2	CASSTVYEQYF	TGTGCCAGCAGCACAGTCTACGAGCAGTACTTC
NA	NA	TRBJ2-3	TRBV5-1	CASSKRLRTLAQYF	TGCGCCAGCAGCAAGCGGCTAAGAACTTTGGCGCAGTATTTT
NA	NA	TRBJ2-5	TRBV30	CAWQQGSGVGETQYF	TGTGCCTGGCAGCAGGGGTCAGGCGTTGGGGAGACCCAGTACTTC
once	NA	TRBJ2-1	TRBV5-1	CASCLNVVDEQFF	TGCGCCAGCTGCCTGAATGTAGTGGATGAGCAGTTCTTC
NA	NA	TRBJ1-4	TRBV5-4	CASSLEAATNEKLFF	TGTGCCAGCAGCTTGGAAGCCGCAACTAATGAAAAACTGTTTTTT
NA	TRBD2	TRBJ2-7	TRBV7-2	CASSSLAGGSQYF	TGTGCCAGCAGCTCACTAGCGGGGGGGTCCCAGTACTTC
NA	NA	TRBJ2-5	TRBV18	CASSPPGGYQETQYF	TGTGCCAGCTCACCCCCAGGGGGGTACCAAGAGACCCAGTACTTC
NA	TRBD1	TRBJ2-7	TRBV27	CASSGGTGYYEQYF	TGTGCCAGCAGTGGCGGGACAGGGTACTACGAGCAGTACTTC
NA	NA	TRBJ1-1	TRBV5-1	CASSLDLQGAEAFF	TGCGCCAGCAGCCTCGACCTACAGGGCGCTGAAGCTTTCTTT
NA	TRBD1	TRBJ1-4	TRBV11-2	CASSLVTGAGEKLFF	TGTGCCAGCAGCTTAGTGACAGGGGCGGGTGAAAAACTGTTTTTT
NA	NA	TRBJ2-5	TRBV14	CASSQRFGAAQYF	TGTGCCAGCAGCCAGAGGTTTGGGGCGGCCCAGTACTTC
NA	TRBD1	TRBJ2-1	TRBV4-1	CASSQPYRGSDNEQFF	TGCGCCAGCAGCCAACCCTACAGGGGATCGGACAATGAGCAGTTCTTC
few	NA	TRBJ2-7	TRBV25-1	CASSDDRTSYEQYF	TGTGCCAGCAGTGATGACAGGACTTCCTACGAGCAGTACTTC
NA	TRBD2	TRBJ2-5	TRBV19	CASSISGTSSIETQYF	TGTGCCAGTAGTATCTCCGGGACTAGCTCTATAGAGACCCAGTACTTC
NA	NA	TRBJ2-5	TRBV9	CASSVGARGEETQYF	TGTGCCAGCAGCGTAGGGGCCAGGGGGGAGGAGACCCAGTACTTC
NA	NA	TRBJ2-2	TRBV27	CASRTTVNTGELFF	TGTGCCAGCAGAACGACTGTTAACACCGGGGAGCTGTTTTTT
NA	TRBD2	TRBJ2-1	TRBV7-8	CASSRGASGNNEQFF	TGTGCCAGCAGCCGAGGGGCTAGCGGAAACAATGAGCAGTTCTTC
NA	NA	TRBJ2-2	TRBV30	CAWSTGMNTGELFF	TGTGCCTGGAGTACAGGGATGAACACCGGGGAGCTGTTTTTT
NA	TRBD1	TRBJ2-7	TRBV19	CASSMGGTGNYEQYF	TGTGCCAGTAGTATGGGGGGGACAGGGAACTACGAGCAGTACTTC
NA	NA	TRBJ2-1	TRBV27	CASSLSLAYEQFF	TGTGCCAGCAGTTTGAGCCTAGCCTATGAGCAGTTCTTC
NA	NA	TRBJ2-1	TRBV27	CASSIREEGYNEQFF	TGTGCCAGCAGTATAAGGGAGGAGGGTTACAATGAGCAGTTCTTC
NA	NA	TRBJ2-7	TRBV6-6	CASTSLGGVGYEQYF	TGTGCCAGCACCTCCCTGGGGGGTGTCGGTTACGAGCAGTACTTC
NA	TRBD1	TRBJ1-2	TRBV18	CASSPFTGDYGYTF	TGTGCCAGCTCACCATTCACAGGGGACTATGGCTACACCTTC
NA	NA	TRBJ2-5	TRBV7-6	CASSLPVSGPPQETQYF	TGTGCCAGCAGCTTACCGGTGTCAGGGCCCCCTCAAGAGACCCAGTACTTC